Presented here are 2 T cell receptor beta chains from one specimen sequenced in a study of shared clonotypes between healthy human individuals. The method was immunoSEQ multiplex PCR; TCRdb's version includes in-frame clones alone and lacks a portion of them. The sample lists millions of clones; approximately 94% were seen once. It was CD45RO-negative cells, positively selected for CCR7, that made up naive CD8 cells, with terminally differentiated effector memory CD45RA+ cells excluded. Material: naive CD8+ T cells sorted from blood. The receptors were gathered from a man aged 18 to 30 in good health.

J is TRBJ2-6 and V is TRBV7-9, with D tentatively TRBD2 (6 bases). The germline V and J ends were trimmed by 5 bases and 0 bases, with 17 bases remaining between them. The CDR3 runs to 18 residues. Looked up from germline, CDR1 is SEHNR and CDR2 is FQNEAQ (reference sequence). CDR3 sequence: CASSPGSSYNSGANVLTF. The CDR3 bases are TGTGCCAGCAGCCCCGGGAGCTCTTACAACTCTGGGGCCAACGTCCTGACTTTC.

The sample holds one count of this clone. V usage is TRBV5-1 and J usage is TRBJ2-7, with TRBD2 as a possible D gene (5 bases). The V gene's germline CDR1 is SGHRS and CDR2 YFSETQ. V was shortened by 4 bases and J by 3 bases, with 17 bases between the two germline ends. CDR3 size: 15 residues. The CDR3 DNA reads as TGCGCCAGCAGCCACACGGAGGCGATGGACTACGAGCAGTACTTC. Its protein is CASSHTEAMDYEQYF.